The clone carrying this T cell receptor (beta chain) has just a few counts. As yet, its antigen is unknown. This CDR3 region has 15 residues. Germline V gene sequence: CDR1 LNHDA, CDR2 SQIVND (reference sequence). After removal of 3 bases from V and 10 bases from J, the junction contained 10 bases not matched to a gene. Method: immunoSEQ multiplex PCR; TCRdb's copy keeps in-frame clones and lacks some. Altogether some 1.5 million clones are present, under 99% being singletons, with the ten largest covering 0.4% to 0.55%. There were only Caucasian adults among the donors, and all lived in Nashville, Tennessee. The data derive from a study of shared clonotypes between healthy human individuals. General study points: Compared with clonotypes that all four donors shared, non-shared clonotypes had lower generation probabilities.

The sequenced sample was naive CD4+ T cells sorted from blood. Subset described: CD45RA+ positively selected. The TCR was taken from a man aged 25-45 years in good health. This chain joins TRBV19 and TRBJ2-1, with 9 bases identical to TRBD1. CDR3 bases: TGTGCCAGTAGTATCGTGGGACAGGGAGGGGACGAGCAGTTCTTC. The encoded protein is CASSIVGQGGDEQFF.